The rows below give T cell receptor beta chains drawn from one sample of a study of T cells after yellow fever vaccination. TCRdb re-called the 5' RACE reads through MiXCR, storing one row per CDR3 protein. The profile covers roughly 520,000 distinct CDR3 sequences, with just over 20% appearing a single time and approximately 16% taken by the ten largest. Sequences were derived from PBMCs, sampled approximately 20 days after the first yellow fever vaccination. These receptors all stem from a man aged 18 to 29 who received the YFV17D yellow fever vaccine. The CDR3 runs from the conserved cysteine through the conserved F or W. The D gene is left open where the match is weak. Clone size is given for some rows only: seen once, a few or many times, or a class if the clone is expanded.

CSARALGQGGRTDTQYF	TGCAGTGCTAGAGCTCTTGGACAGGGAGGGCGCACAGATACGCAGTATTTT	TRBJ2-3	TRBV20-1	NA	many
CASSQGDRFEQYF	TGTGCCAGCAGCCAAGGAGACAGGTTTGAACAGTACTTC	TRBJ2-7	TRBV4-2	NA	NA
CASSRGTVKSYEQYF	TGTGCCAGCAGCCGCGGGACAGTTAAGTCGTACGAGCAGTACTTC	TRBJ2-7	TRBV5-5	NA	NA
CASSPGGQGGSPLHF	TGTGCCAGCAGTCCTGGGGGACAGGGAGGGTCACCCCTCCACTTT	TRBJ1-6	TRBV28	TRBD1	few
CASTAGAEDTQYF	TGCGCCAGCACTGCGGGGGCGGAAGATACGCAGTATTTT	TRBJ2-3	TRBV5-1	NA	NA
CASSYLAGGRWLETQYF	TGTGCCAGCAGTTACTTAGCGGGGGGGCGATGGTTGGAGACCCAGTACTTC	TRBJ2-5	TRBV6-5	TRBD2	few
CASSYSRAGDGGYTF	TGTGCCAGCAGTTACTCGAGGGCAGGGGACGGTGGCTACACCTTC	TRBJ1-2	TRBV6-5	NA	NA
CASSSLGTAIDGYNEQFF	TGTGCCAGCAGCTCTCTTGGGACAGCGATAGATGGGTACAATGAGCAGTTCTTC	TRBJ2-1	TRBV12-3/TRBV12-4	TRBD1	NA
CASSTPSRVSPLHF	TGTGCCAGCAGCACCCCCAGCCGGGTATCACCCCTCCACTTT	TRBJ1-6	TRBV6-2/TRBV6-3	NA	NA
CASSLSRWNNEQFF	TGTGCCAGCAGCTTAAGTCGCTGGAACAATGAGCAGTTCTTC	TRBJ2-1	TRBV7-2	NA	NA
CASSAGYNQPQHF	TGTGCCAGCAGTGCAGGCTACAATCAGCCCCAGCATTTT	TRBJ1-5	TRBV12-3/TRBV12-4	NA	NA
CASRALSGQGDYGYTF	TGTGCCAGCAGGGCACTCTCGGGACAGGGGGACTATGGCTACACCTTC	TRBJ1-2	TRBV6-2/TRBV6-3	TRBD1	few
CSAPFGRGGYTF	TGCAGCGCCCCCTTTGGCAGGGGTGGCTACACCTTC	TRBJ1-2	TRBV29-1	NA	NA
CASSSAGGYGAYEQYF	TGTGCCAGCAGTTCCGCGGGGGGTTATGGAGCCTACGAGCAGTACTTC	TRBJ2-7	TRBV6-5	TRBD2	few
CSATLGGAGETQYF	TGCAGTGCTACCCTCGGGGGGGCCGGAGAGACCCAGTACTTC	TRBJ2-5	TRBV20-1	TRBD2	few
CSVEVGQGVYTF	TGCAGCGTTGAAGTTGGGCAGGGGGTCTACACCTTC	TRBJ1-2	TRBV29-1	TRBD1	few
CASSFGQGANEQFF	TGTGCCAGCAGCTTTGGACAGGGTGCCAATGAGCAGTTCTTC	TRBJ2-1	TRBV7-3	TRBD1	few
CSADRSPGELFF	TGCAGTGCGGACAGGAGTCCTGGGGAGCTGTTTTTT	TRBJ2-2	TRBV20-1	TRBD1	NA
CASSLGTGIVRAFF	TGTGCCAGCAGTTTGGGGACAGGGATTGTTAGGGCTTTCTTT	TRBJ1-1	TRBV12-3/TRBV12-4	TRBD1	few
CASSLENQPQHF	TGTGCCAGCAGCCTGGAGAATCAGCCCCAGCATTTT	TRBJ1-5	TRBV4-2	NA	NA
CASSLTGASEKLFF	TGTGCCAGCAGTTTGACAGGGGCGAGTGAAAAACTGTTTTTT	TRBJ1-4	TRBV6-5	TRBD1	once
CASSLAPRTSGGLNEQFF	TGTGCCAGCAGCTTAGCCCCAAGGACTAGCGGGGGCCTCAATGAGCAGTTCTTC	TRBJ2-1	TRBV7-6	TRBD2	few
CASSYSSEGSPLHF	TGTGCCAGCAGTTACTCCTCGGAGGGCTCACCCCTCCACTTT	TRBJ1-6	TRBV6-2/TRBV6-3	NA	NA
CASSQEGVAGVFTGELFF	TGCGCCAGCAGCCAAGAAGGGGTAGCGGGTGTCTTCACCGGGGAGCTGTTTTTT	TRBJ2-2	TRBV4-3	TRBD2	few
CASSLGGLSNQPQHF	TGTGCCAGCAGCTTAGGAGGGTTGAGCAATCAGCCCCAGCATTTT	TRBJ1-5	TRBV7-2	NA	NA
CASSPLTGLSGELFF	TGTGCCAGCAGTCCTCTAACAGGTCTGTCCGGGGAGCTGTTTTTT	TRBJ2-2	TRBV6-2/TRBV6-3	NA	NA
CASSPPGQGTLNTEAFF	TGTGCCAGCAGCCCGCCGGGACAGGGGACCTTGAACACTGAAGCTTTCTTT	TRBJ1-1	TRBV7-9	TRBD1	many
CASSPRGEYEQYF	TGTGCCAGCAGCCCCCGCGGGGAGTACGAGCAGTACTTC	TRBJ2-7	TRBV6-1	NA	NA
CASSQAWMRTDTQYF	TGCGCCAGCAGCCAAGCCTGGATGCGCACAGATACGCAGTATTTT	TRBJ2-3	TRBV4-1	NA	few
CASSFGSGGYNEQFF	TGTGCCAGCAGCTTCGGGAGCGGGGGATACAATGAGCAGTTCTTC	TRBJ2-1	TRBV7-6	TRBD2	once
CASSLRDGYGYTF	TGTGCCAGCAGCCTGAGGGACGGCTATGGCTACACCTTC	TRBJ1-2	TRBV7-2	NA	few
CASSHWTVPGYGYTF	TGTGCCAGCAGCCATTGGACAGTTCCCGGGTATGGCTACACCTTC	TRBJ1-2	TRBV3-1	NA	few
CASSYSRQPPYEQYF	TGTGCCAGCAGCTACTCGCGGCAGCCCCCCTACGAGCAGTACTTC	TRBJ2-7	TRBV7-9	NA	few